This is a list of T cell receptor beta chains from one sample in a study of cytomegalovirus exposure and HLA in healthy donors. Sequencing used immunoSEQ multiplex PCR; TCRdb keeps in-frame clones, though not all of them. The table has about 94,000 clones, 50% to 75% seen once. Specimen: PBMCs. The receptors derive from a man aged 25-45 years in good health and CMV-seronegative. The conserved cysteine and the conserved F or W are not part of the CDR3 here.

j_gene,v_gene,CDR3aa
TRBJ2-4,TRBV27,ASSSKTSGSVKNIQY
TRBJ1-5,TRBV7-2,ASSFRGNSNQPQH
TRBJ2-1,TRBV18,ASSPPTSGAPSYNEQF
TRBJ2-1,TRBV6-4,ASRSSYNEQF
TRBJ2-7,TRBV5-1,ASSSDTSRYEQY
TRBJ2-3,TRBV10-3,AIRAGASIYTQY
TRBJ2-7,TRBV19,ASSRTSGKIYEQY
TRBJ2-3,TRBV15,ATSRDVRASGSADTQY
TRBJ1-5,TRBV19,ASMDSDSNQPQH
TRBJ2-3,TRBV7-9,ASSLVPGDTQY
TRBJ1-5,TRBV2,ASTSLPGGNQPQH
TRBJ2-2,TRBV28,ASSLPRDRGGGELF
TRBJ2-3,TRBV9,ASSVGGVGTDTQY
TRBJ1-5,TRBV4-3,ASSQGTGGIQPQH
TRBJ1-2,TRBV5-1,ASSPDGTGSYGYT
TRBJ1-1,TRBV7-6,ASSLSGRTEAF
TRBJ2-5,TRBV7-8,ASSSPRPRATQY
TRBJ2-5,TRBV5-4,ASSLGLAGEETQY
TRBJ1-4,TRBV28,ASSIQQGTNEKLF
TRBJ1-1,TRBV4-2,ASSQEQLGDTEAF
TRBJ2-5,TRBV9,ASSVGGGGYETQY
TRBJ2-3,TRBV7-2,ASSPSGGVTDTQY
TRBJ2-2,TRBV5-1,ASSLGLTGELF
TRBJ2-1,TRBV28,ASSITRTSANIEQF
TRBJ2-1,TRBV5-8,ASSPDSRNEQF
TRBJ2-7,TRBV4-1,ASSQARGTNYEQY
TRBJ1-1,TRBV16,ASSQSMTKVGKGGTEAF
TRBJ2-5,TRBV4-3,ASSQDHYSSQETQY
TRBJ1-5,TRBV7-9,ASSLGQGNQPQH
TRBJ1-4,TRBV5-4,ASSWGQSATNEKLF
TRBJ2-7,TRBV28,ASSSVLRGPSLYEQY
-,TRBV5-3,ARSYRERSYEQY
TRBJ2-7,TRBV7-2,ASSLDEPGGNEQY
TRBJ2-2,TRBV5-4,ASSLGLANTGELF
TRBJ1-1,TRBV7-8,ASSVPGPEAF
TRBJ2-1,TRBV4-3,ASSQDPSGGSYNEQF
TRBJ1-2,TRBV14,ASSQSGQGHGYT
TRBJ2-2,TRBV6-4,ASRSQGNTGELF
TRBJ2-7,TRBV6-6,ASSYSKGQKEQY
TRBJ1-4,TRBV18,ASSPAGEKLF
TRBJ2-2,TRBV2,ASSERGQVGSTGELF
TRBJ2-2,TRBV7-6,ASSESGNLRRTGELF
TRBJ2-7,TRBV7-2,ASSRGTPLGAY
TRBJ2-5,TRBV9,ASSVVPAGGQETQY
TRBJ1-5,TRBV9,ASSAGRDINQPQH
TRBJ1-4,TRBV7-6,ASSVGGTPNEKLF
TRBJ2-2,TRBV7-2,ASSLRENTGELF
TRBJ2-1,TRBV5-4,ASSLGQAYNEQF
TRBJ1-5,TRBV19,ASNTPGWQGGQPQH
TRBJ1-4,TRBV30,AWSPPGSGTYRASRANEKLF
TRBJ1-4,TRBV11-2,ASSLVANEKLF
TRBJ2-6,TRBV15,ATSRDWGTGEVHSGANVLT
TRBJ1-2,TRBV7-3,ASSLSGTDNYGYT
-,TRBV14,ASSQDWGRKVSYEQY
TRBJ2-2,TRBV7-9,ASSLLGGGTGELF
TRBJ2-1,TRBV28,ASSFSGRGSYNEQF
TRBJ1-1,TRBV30,AWSQPTGNTEAF
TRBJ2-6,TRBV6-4,ASSGHGGSGANVLT
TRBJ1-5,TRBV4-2,ASSQDWEMPQH
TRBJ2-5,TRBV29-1,SVGTSGSGETQY